This is a list of T cell receptor beta chains from one sample in a study of T-cell memory formation after mild COVID-19. TCRdb re-called the 5' RACE reads through MiXCR, storing one row per CDR3 protein. The sample consists of about 560,000 distinct CDR3 sequences, approximately 15% of them appearing once. Material: PBMCs or a T cell subset sorted from them (not recorded which). All receptors derive from an adult woman who had mild COVID-19 (a few samples of this study predate the infection). Cell type and time point are not known. CDR3s include the opening cysteine and the closing phenylalanine or tryptophan. D genes are given only for firm matches. For some rows the clone size is stated as once, few or many, or as a class when expanded; others skip it.

D: -
size: -
V: TRBV30
length: 16
J: TRBJ1-5
DNA: TGTGCCTGGAGTCCTTTGGGGTCGGGAAGCAATCAGCCCCAGCATTTT
CDR3: CAWSPLGSGSNQPQHF

D: -
size: few
V: TRBV3-1
length: 14
J: TRBJ2-7
DNA: TGTGCCAGCAGCCAAGCCAACAGGGTAGGCGAGCAGTACTTC
CDR3: CASSQANRVGEQYF

D: TRBD1
size: many
V: TRBV20-1
length: 14
J: TRBJ2-7
DNA: TGCAGTGCTAAACCCGGGACAGGGATCTACGAGCAGTACTTC
CDR3: CSAKPGTGIYEQYF

D: -
size: -
V: TRBV3-1
length: 14
J: TRBJ1-2
DNA: TGTGCCAGCAGCCAAGATGGTCAGTCCTATGGCTACACCTTC
CDR3: CASSQDGQSYGYTF

D: -
size: -
V: TRBV18
length: 13
J: TRBJ1-5
DNA: TGTGCCAGCTCAGACAGGAGCAATCAGCCCCAGCATTTT
CDR3: CASSDRSNQPQHF

D: TRBD2
size: -
V: TRBV5-6
length: 16
J: TRBJ2-1
DNA: TGTGCCAGCAGCTTGCGGACTAGCGGGATGGTTGGTGAGCAGTTCTTC
CDR3: CASSLRTSGMVGEQFF

D: TRBD1
size: -
V: TRBV30
length: 15
J: TRBJ1-2
DNA: TGTGCCTGGGACCACCCGGGACAGAAGAACTATGGCTACACCTTC
CDR3: CAWDHPGQKNYGYTF

D: TRBD2
size: few
V: TRBV30
length: 13
J: TRBJ2-1
DNA: TGTGCCCGGAGCGGGGGGGCCTACAATGAGCAGTTCTTC
CDR3: CARSGGAYNEQFF

D: -
size: -
V: TRBV30
length: 12
J: TRBJ2-5
DNA: TGTGCCTGGAATCGGGGATCAGAGACCCAGTACTTC
CDR3: CAWNRGSETQYF

D: TRBD1
size: few
V: TRBV5-1
length: 11
J: TRBJ2-1
DNA: TGCGCCAGCAGCTATGACAGGGAAGGGGTCTTC
CDR3: CASSYDREGVF

D: -
size: -
V: TRBV4-1
length: 14
J: TRBJ1-1
DNA: TGCGCCAGCAGCCAAGATTTCGGCGTCCCTGAAGCTTTCTTT
CDR3: CASSQDFGVPEAFF

D: TRBD2
size: -
V: TRBV6-2/TRBV6-3
length: 13
J: TRBJ2-5
DNA: TGTGCCAGCAGAATAGCGGGAGGAGAGACCCAGTACTTC
CDR3: CASRIAGGETQYF

D: TRBD1
size: few
V: TRBV29-1
length: 14
J: TRBJ2-5
DNA: TGCAGCGTTTTGGAGACAGGGGGCTTAGGGACCCAGTACTTC
CDR3: CSVLETGGLGTQYF

D: -
size: -
V: TRBV6-2/TRBV6-3
length: 11
J: TRBJ1-3
DNA: TGTGCCAGCAGTTTGCGAAACACCATATATTTT
CDR3: CASSLRNTIYF

D: -
size: -
V: TRBV15
length: 18
J: TRBJ2-7
DNA: TGTGCCACCAGCAGAGATCTCAAGGTCCAGGGGGGATGGTACGAGCAGTACTTC
CDR3: CATSRDLKVQGGWYEQYF

D: -
size: few
V: TRBV5-4
length: 14
J: TRBJ2-1
DNA: TGTGCCAGCAGCTTGGTGGGCTTTACAGATGAGCAGTTCTTC
CDR3: CASSLVGFTDEQFF

D: TRBD1
size: few
V: TRBV3-1
length: 15
J: TRBJ1-1
DNA: TGTGCCAGCAGCACGCGGGACAGCATGAACACTGAAGCTTTCTTT
CDR3: CASSTRDSMNTEAFF

D: TRBD1
size: few
V: TRBV6-6
length: 17
J: TRBJ1-3
DNA: TGTGCCAGCAGTTTCTCTGTAAAGACAGGGAATGGAAACACCATATATTTT
CDR3: CASSFSVKTGNGNTIYF

D: -
size: few
V: TRBV7-2
length: 16
J: TRBJ1-4
DNA: TGTGCCAGCAGCTTAGTCGGGCCAGCAACTAATGAAAAACTGTTTTTT
CDR3: CASSLVGPATNEKLFF

D: -
size: few
V: TRBV12-3/TRBV12-4
length: 13
J: TRBJ2-6
DNA: TGTGCCACTATCAGGGCCGGGGCCAACGTCCTGACTTTC
CDR3: CATIRAGANVLTF

D: -
size: few
V: TRBV6-1
length: 13
J: TRBJ2-1
DNA: TGTGCCAGCAGTGAACGGCTTAACAATGAGCAGTTCTTC
CDR3: CASSERLNNEQFF

D: -
size: -
V: TRBV12-3/TRBV12-4
length: 15
J: TRBJ2-1
DNA: TGTGCCAGCAGTTTGTTAGGGCTCTCAACGGATGAGCAGTTCTTC
CDR3: CASSLLGLSTDEQFF

D: TRBD2
size: few
V: TRBV7-2
length: 16
J: TRBJ2-1
DNA: TGTGCCAGCAGCGGCGGGAGACCCAGCTCCTACAATGAGCAGTTCTTC
CDR3: CASSGGRPSSYNEQFF

D: TRBD1
size: -
V: TRBV7-9
length: 17
J: TRBJ2-2
DNA: TGTGCCAGCAGTTACCCCGGGACAGAGACGAACACCGGGGAGCTGTTTTTT
CDR3: CASSYPGTETNTGELFF

D: -
size: many
V: TRBV7-8
length: 12
J: TRBJ2-3
DNA: TGTGCCAGCAGCTTATGGTGGGATACGCAGTATTTT
CDR3: CASSLWWDTQYF

D: -
size: -
V: TRBV5-6
length: 15
J: TRBJ1-1
DNA: TGTGCCAGCAGCTTCACCACAGGAAGGAACACTGAAGCTTTCTTT
CDR3: CASSFTTGRNTEAFF

D: -
size: -
V: TRBV23-1
length: 12
J: TRBJ2-7
DNA: TGCGCCAGCAGTCTCAAAGGGGCCGAGCAGTACTTC
CDR3: CASSLKGAEQYF

D: -
size: -
V: TRBV10-3
length: 14
J: TRBJ2-1
DNA: TGTGCCATCAGTGAGTCGCTGAACCCCAATGAGCAGTTCTTC
CDR3: CAISESLNPNEQFF

D: -
size: -
V: TRBV5-1
length: 12
J: TRBJ1-2
DNA: TGCGCCAGCAGCGCCCGAAGCTATGGCTACACCTTC
CDR3: CASSARSYGYTF

D: -
size: -
V: TRBV5-1
length: 15
J: TRBJ2-3
DNA: TGCGCCAGCAGCTTTACTCAGGTCGGCACAGATACGCAGTATTTT
CDR3: CASSFTQVGTDTQYF

D: -
size: few
V: TRBV11-2
length: 14
J: TRBJ1-2
DNA: TGTGCCAGCAGTAGTGTGGGGGGCCTCTATGGCTACACCTTC
CDR3: CASSSVGGLYGYTF

D: TRBD1
size: -
V: TRBV4-3
length: 16
J: TRBJ1-6
DNA: TGCGCCAGCAGCCAAGATTGGACAGGGGAGAATTCACCCCTCCACTTT
CDR3: CASSQDWTGENSPLHF

D: -
size: few
V: TRBV7-2
length: 14
J: TRBJ1-2
DNA: TGTGCCAGCAGCTATTCTGGGGTTATGTATGGCTACACCTTC
CDR3: CASSYSGVMYGYTF

D: TRBD1
size: -
V: TRBV28
length: 11
J: TRBJ2-7
DNA: TGTGCCAGCAGAGGACAGGCTGAGCAGTACTTC
CDR3: CASRGQAEQYF

D: -
size: few
V: TRBV4-3
length: 15
J: TRBJ1-2
DNA: TGCGCCAGCAGCCAAGATAACAGAGCTAACTATGGCTACACCTTC
CDR3: CASSQDNRANYGYTF

D: TRBD1
size: -
V: TRBV29-1
length: 13
J: TRBJ1-1
DNA: TGCAGCGTCGTGACAGGGGTTTTTACTGAAGCTTTCTTT
CDR3: CSVVTGVFTEAFF

D: -
size: -
V: TRBV4-1
length: 14
J: TRBJ1-1
DNA: TGCGCCAGCAGCCCTGAACAGGGTGCGGATGAAGCTTTCTTT
CDR3: CASSPEQGADEAFF

D: -
size: few
V: TRBV10-3
length: 13
J: TRBJ1-4
DNA: TGTGCCACCTCAGGTCCGGCTAATGAAAAACTGTTTTTT
CDR3: CATSGPANEKLFF

D: -
size: few
V: TRBV30
length: 12
J: TRBJ1-1
DNA: TGTGCCTGGAGTGTCAATTCACAACAAGCTTTCTTT
CDR3: CAWSVNSQQAFF

D: -
size: -
V: TRBV7-2
length: 14
J: TRBJ2-3
DNA: TGTGCCAGCAGCTTCATCGACAACACAGATACGCAGTATTTT
CDR3: CASSFIDNTDTQYF

D: -
size: few
V: TRBV7-9
length: 15
J: TRBJ2-3
DNA: TGTGCCAGCAGCACGGTAGCCGCCCACACAGATACGCAGTATTTT
CDR3: CASSTVAAHTDTQYF

D: -
size: -
V: TRBV3-1
length: 14
J: TRBJ1-4
DNA: TGTGCCAGCAGCCAAGATTCATGGGGTGAAAAACTGTTTTTT
CDR3: CASSQDSWGEKLFF

D: -
size: few
V: TRBV7-2
length: 13
J: TRBJ2-7
DNA: TGTGCCAGCAGCTCCAAACAGGGAGGCGAGCAGTACTTC
CDR3: CASSSKQGGEQYF

D: -
size: -
V: TRBV5-1
length: 14
J: TRBJ1-1
DNA: TGCGCCAGCAGACTCAGGGTAAGCCTCACTGAAGCTTTCTTT
CDR3: CASRLRVSLTEAFF

D: -
size: few
V: TRBV20-1
length: 13
J: TRBJ2-4
DNA: TGCAGTGCTAGAGCGGGCGGCAAAAACATTCAGTACTTC
CDR3: CSARAGGKNIQYF

D: TRBD2
size: few
V: TRBV9
length: 17
J: TRBJ2-7
DNA: TGTGCCAGCAGCGTAGGACCACTAGCGCCGAGCTCCTACGAGCAGTACTTC
CDR3: CASSVGPLAPSSYEQYF

D: -
size: few
V: TRBV6-2/TRBV6-3
length: 13
J: TRBJ2-3
DNA: TGTGCCAGCAGAAGGGGAAGCACAGATACGCAGTATTTT
CDR3: CASRRGSTDTQYF

D: TRBD2
size: -
V: TRBV5-1
length: 14
J: TRBJ2-1
DNA: TGCGCCAGCGTGCGGGGGTCCGTGGGGGATGAGCAGTTCTTC
CDR3: CASVRGSVGDEQFF

D: -
size: few
V: TRBV25-1
length: 13
J: TRBJ2-7
DNA: TGTGCCAGCAGTGCAGGACCGGGCTACGAGCAGTACTTC
CDR3: CASSAGPGYEQYF

D: -
size: many
V: TRBV27
length: 18
J: TRBJ1-5
DNA: TGTGCCAGCAGTCAAACGGTCGACCTTTTTGGGGGCAATCAGCCCCAGCATTTT
CDR3: CASSQTVDLFGGNQPQHF

D: -
size: -
V: TRBV3-1
length: 17
J: TRBJ1-2
DNA: TGTGCCAGCAGCCAGGGGATGGAAGGGGGATTTAACTATGGCTACACCTTC
CDR3: CASSQGMEGGFNYGYTF

D: -
size: many
V: TRBV19
length: 13
J: TRBJ2-7
DNA: TGTGCCAGTAGTCCAGGGTTGTCCTACGAGCAGTACTTC
CDR3: CASSPGLSYEQYF